This TCR beta chain was sequenced during a study of blood T cell repertoires in COVID-19. Study in general: The samples span acute and convalescent COVID-19 from the United States, Italy and Spain. T cells, B-cell-depleted T cells, or PBMCs supplied cDNA or gDNA.

In the original analysis: Amplification from reference gene primers served as the basis for estimated nucleated cell counts. The protocol was immunoSEQ multiplex PCR, while the TCRdb copy is restricted to in-frame clones and leaves out a portion. V and J calls plus clone size are reproduced from that table; the DNA served to infer D and trimming. The sample shows 40,000 to 65,000 clones, approximately 84% of them seen only once. The CDR3 runs 15 residues. CDR1 and CDR2 (germline): LNHDA, SQIVND (reference sequence). Trimming removed 3 bases from V and 4 bases from J; junction bases left unmatched: 8.

Sequencing was done on a sample of peripheral blood. This rearrangement joins TRBV19 to TRBJ1-1; 7 bases match TRBD1. The receptor was derived from a human donor with active or convalescent COVID-19. The donor label of this sample is uncertain. The CDR3 protein is CASSIWDSFSTEAFF. The CDR3 DNA is TGTGCCAGTAGTATCTGGGACAGCTTCAGCACTGAAGCTTTCTTT.